Sequencing of this T cell receptor (beta chain) was carried out in a study of response to subunit inactivated influenza vaccine. Study outcomes and limitations: After each seasonal influenza vaccination, few new T cells are recruited, the authors suggested.

TCRdb analysed the RT-PCR reads with MiXCR anew, one entry per CDR3 protein. The sample lists 450,000 to 600,000 distinct CDR3 sequences; 7.6% were seen once. In regard to this clonotype: The antigen is not known.

Germline CDR1 SQVTM, CDR2 ANQGSEA. The CDR3 is made up of 14 amino acids. The V segment lost 5 bases and the J segment 6 bases; nucleotides outside the gene matches: 7. Sequenced material: PBMCs from blood, taken about 24 months after vaccination. The source of this sequence is a man between 45 and 75 years old who received an inactivated influenza vaccine. The chain couples TRBV29-1 to TRBJ1-4; 9 bases agree with TRBD1. DNA of the CDR3: TGCAGCGTTTTTCACCGGGACAGGGATGAAAAACTGTTTTTT. It translates to CSVFHRDRDEKLFF.